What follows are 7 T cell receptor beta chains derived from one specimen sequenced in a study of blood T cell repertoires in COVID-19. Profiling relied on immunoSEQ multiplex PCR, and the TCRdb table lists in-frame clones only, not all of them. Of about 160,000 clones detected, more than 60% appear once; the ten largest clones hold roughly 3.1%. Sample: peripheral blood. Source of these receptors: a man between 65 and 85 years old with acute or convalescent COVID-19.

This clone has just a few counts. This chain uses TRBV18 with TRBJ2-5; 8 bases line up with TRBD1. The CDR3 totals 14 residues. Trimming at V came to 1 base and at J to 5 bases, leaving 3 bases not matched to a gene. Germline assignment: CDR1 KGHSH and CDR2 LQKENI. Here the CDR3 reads CASSPLNRGETQYF. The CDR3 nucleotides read TGTGCCAGCTCACCACTGAACAGGGGGGAGACCCAGTACTTC.

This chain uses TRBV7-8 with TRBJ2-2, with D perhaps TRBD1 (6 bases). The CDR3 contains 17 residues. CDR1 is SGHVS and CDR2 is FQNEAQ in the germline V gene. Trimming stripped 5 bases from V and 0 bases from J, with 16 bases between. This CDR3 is CASSIYSQGSNTGELFF. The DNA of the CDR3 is TGTGCCAGCAGCATCTACTCACAGGGATCGAACACCGGGGAGCTGTTTTTT.

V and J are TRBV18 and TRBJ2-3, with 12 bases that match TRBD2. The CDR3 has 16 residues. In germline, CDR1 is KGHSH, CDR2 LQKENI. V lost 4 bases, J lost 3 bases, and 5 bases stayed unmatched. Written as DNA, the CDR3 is TGTGCCAGCTCACTTGGACTAGCGGGGACGACAGATACGCAGTATTTT. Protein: CASSLGLAGTTDTQYF.

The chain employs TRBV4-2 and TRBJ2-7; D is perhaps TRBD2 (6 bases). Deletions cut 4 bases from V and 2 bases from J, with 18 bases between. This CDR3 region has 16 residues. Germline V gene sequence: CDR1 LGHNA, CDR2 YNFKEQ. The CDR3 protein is CASSLYREPFTYEQYF. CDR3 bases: TGTGCCAGCAGCCTGTACCGGGAGCCCTTCACCTACGAGCAGTACTTC.

The CDR3 DNA is TGTGCCAGCAGCCCCCGTTCTAGCCCACAAGAGACCCAGTACTTC. It is translated as CASSPRSSPQETQYF. V and J are TRBV9 and TRBJ2-5, with D possibly matching TRBD2 (5 bases). Germline V CDR1 and CDR2: SGDLS, YYNGEE. The V end lost 4 bases, the J end lost 2 bases, and 15 bases lay between the germline ends. The CDR3 is made up of 15 amino acids.

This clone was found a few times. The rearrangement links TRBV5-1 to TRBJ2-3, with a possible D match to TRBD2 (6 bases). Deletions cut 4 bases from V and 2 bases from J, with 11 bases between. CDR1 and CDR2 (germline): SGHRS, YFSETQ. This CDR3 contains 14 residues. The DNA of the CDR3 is TGCGCCAGCAGCGCCGGGACTGTCACAGATACGCAGTATTTT. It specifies CASSAGTVTDTQYF.

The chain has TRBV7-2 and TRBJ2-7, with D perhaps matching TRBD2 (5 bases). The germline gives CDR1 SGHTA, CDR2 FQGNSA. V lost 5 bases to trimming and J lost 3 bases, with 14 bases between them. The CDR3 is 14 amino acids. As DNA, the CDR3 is TGTGCCAGCAGCCCCGGAGAGGGCGGCTACGAGCAGTACTTC. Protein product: CASSPGEGGYEQYF. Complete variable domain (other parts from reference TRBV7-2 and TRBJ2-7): GAGVSQSPSNKVTEKGKDVELRCDPISGHTALYWYRQSLGQGLEFLIYFQGNSAPDKSGLPSDRFSAERTGGSVSTLTIQRTQQEDSAVYLCASSPGEGGYEQYFGPGTRLTVT.